Listed below are T cell receptor beta chains from one sample, sequenced in a study of cytomegalovirus exposure and HLA in healthy donors. The method was immunoSEQ multiplex PCR; TCRdb's version includes in-frame clones alone and lacks a portion of them. The sample gives 150,000 to 200,000 clones, roughly 77% of which show up once; around 4.7% is in the top ten. Sequencing input: PBMCs. The receptor set was obtained from a male donor in good health and CMV-seronegative. Each CDR3 is given with its conserved first and last residue. D genes are given only for firm matches. Expanded clones are given a class, and other clones once, few, many or no size at all.

>TRBJ2-1|-|TRBV2|TRBD2|14
TGTGCCAGCAATGGACTAGGTCCCTACAATGAGCAGTTCTTC
CASNGLGPYNEQFF
>TRBJ1-1|few|TRBV19|-|13
TGTGCCAGTAGTATGTGGGGGGGCACTGAAGCTTTCTTT
CASSMWGGTEAFF
>TRBJ2-7|-|TRBV6-1|-|15
TGTGCCAGCAGTGAAGTGCTGTCAGGTACCTACGAGCAGTACTTC
CASSEVLSGTYEQYF
>TRBJ1-1|-|TRBV30|-|15
TGTGCCTGGAGTGTAAGGAGCCAGAAAAACACTGAAGCTTTCTTT
CAWSVRSQKNTEAFF
>TRBJ2-5|-|TRBV18|-|15
TGTGCCAGCTCACCACGGGAGGCAAGACAAGAGACCCAGTACTTC
CASSPREARQETQYF
>TRBJ1-2|-|TRBV4-1|-|15
TGCGCCAGCAGCCAAGCTACAGGGACCCACTATGGCTACACCTTC
CASSQATGTHYGYTF
>TRBJ1-5|-|TRBV19|-|14
TGTGCCAGTAGTACAGGGTTGGTTGGACAGCCCCAGCATTTT
CASSTGLVGQPQHF
>TRBJ2-5|-|TRBV4-3|-|17
TGCGCCAGCAGCCAAGATTGGGCGGGATCCTTTGGAGGGACCCAGTACTTC
CASSQDWAGSFGGTQYF
>TRBJ2-5|-|TRBV4-3|-|16
TGCGCCAGCAGTCCCGGGTTGGCTAGCGACCAAGAGACCCAGTACTTC
CASSPGLASDQETQYF
>TRBJ2-6|-|TRBV7-6|-|17
TGTGCCAGCAGCTTATCAGGCCAATCTAATGGGGCCAACGTCCTGACTTTC
CASSLSGQSNGANVLTF
>TRBJ2-6|-|TRBV7-8|TRBD1|18
TGTGCCAGCAGCTTAGCGGGGACAGGCCTCTCTGGGGCCAACGTCCTGACTTTC
CASSLAGTGLSGANVLTF
>TRBJ1-6|-|TRBV5-4|-|11
TGTGCCAGCTCAGGGGAAGGCCCCCTCCACTTT
CASSGEGPLHF
>TRBJ2-7|-|TRBV18|-|14
TGTGCCAGCTCACCACCGGAGGGAACCTACGAGCAGTACTTC
CASSPPEGTYEQYF
>TRBJ2-7|-|TRBV4-1|-|14
TGCGCCAGCAGCCAAGGCCAGGGTTCCTACGAGCAGTACTTC
CASSQGQGSYEQYF
>TRBJ2-2|few|TRBV5-5|-|12
TGTGCCAGCTGGCAGTCACCCGGGGAGCTGTTTTTT
CASWQSPGELFF
>TRBJ1-5|-|TRBV2|-|15
TGTGCCAGCAGTGACGGCAGCCTAGTCAATCAGCCCCAGCATTTT
CASSDGSLVNQPQHF
>TRBJ2-1|-|TRBV7-3|TRBD2|15
TGTGCCAGCAGCTTTCCTAGCGGGAGTAGCAATGAGCAGTTCTTC
CASSFPSGSSNEQFF
>TRBJ2-1|once|TRBV11-3|-|15
TGTGCCAGCAGCTTAGGGACAGTCCTCTACAATGAGCAGTTCTTC
CASSLGTVLYNEQFF
>TRBJ1-4|once|TRBV18|-|15
TGTGCCAGCTCACGGCGTGGCGGGGTGGAGGAAAAACTGTTTTTT
CASSRRGGVEEKLFF
>TRBJ1-2|-|TRBV7-2|TRBD1|13
TGTGCCAGCAGCCAGGGACAGGGAGGTGGCTACACCTTC
CASSQGQGGGYTF
>TRBJ2-3|-|TRBV7-9|-|14
TGTGCCAGCAGCTTAGTAGCGGGCACAGATACGCAGTATTTT
CASSLVAGTDTQYF
>TRBJ2-2|-|TRBV7-9|TRBD2|14
TGTGCCAGCAGCTTTGGGACTAGTTGGGGGGAGCTGTTTTTT
CASSFGTSWGELFF
>TRBJ2-7|-|TRBV7-9|-|16
TGTGCCAGCAGCTTAGCCGGACTGAACTACGGGTACGAGCAGTACTTC
CASSLAGLNYGYEQYF
>TRBJ1-1|-|TRBV5-1|TRBD1|17
TGCGCCAGCAGCTCCTCCCAATATGACAGGGGGGGCACTGAAGCTTTCTTT
CASSSSQYDRGGTEAFF
>TRBJ1-5|-|TRBV18|TRBD1|14
TGTGCCAGCTCAGAAGATACAGGGGTCCAGCCCCAGCATTTT
CASSEDTGVQPQHF
>TRBJ1-3|-|TRBV9|TRBD1|16
TGTGCCAGCAGCTCCGGACAGGGGTCATCTGGAAACACCATATATTTT
CASSSGQGSSGNTIYF
>TRBJ2-2|-|TRBV6-4|-|13
TGTGCCAGCAGTGAGTCAGGGACCGGGGAGCTGTTTTTT
CASSESGTGELFF
>TRBJ2-7|-|TRBV7-8|TRBD1|12
TGTGCCAGCAGGGGACAGGGGAACGAGCAGTACTTC
CASRGQGNEQYF
>TRBJ2-3|-|TRBV2|TRBD1|14
TGTGCCAGCAGTTCGACAGGGGGGACAGATACGCAGTATTTT
CASSSTGGTDTQYF
>TRBJ2-3|-|TRBV5-4|-|15
TGTGCCAGCAGCTCCCAAGAGGCTTTCATAGATACGCAGTATTTT
CASSSQEAFIDTQYF
>TRBJ2-7|once|TRBV7-9|-|13
TGTGCCAGCAGCTTAGGACTAGAGGGCGAGCAGTACTTC
CASSLGLEGEQYF
>TRBJ2-1|-|TRBV14|-|13
TGTGCCAGCAGCCAAGCTTTGACGGGGGAGCAGTTCTTC
CASSQALTGEQFF
>TRBJ2-7|-|TRBV5-6|TRBD1|14
TGTGCCAGCAGCTTATTAGACAGGGTCCACGAGCAGTACTTC
CASSLLDRVHEQYF